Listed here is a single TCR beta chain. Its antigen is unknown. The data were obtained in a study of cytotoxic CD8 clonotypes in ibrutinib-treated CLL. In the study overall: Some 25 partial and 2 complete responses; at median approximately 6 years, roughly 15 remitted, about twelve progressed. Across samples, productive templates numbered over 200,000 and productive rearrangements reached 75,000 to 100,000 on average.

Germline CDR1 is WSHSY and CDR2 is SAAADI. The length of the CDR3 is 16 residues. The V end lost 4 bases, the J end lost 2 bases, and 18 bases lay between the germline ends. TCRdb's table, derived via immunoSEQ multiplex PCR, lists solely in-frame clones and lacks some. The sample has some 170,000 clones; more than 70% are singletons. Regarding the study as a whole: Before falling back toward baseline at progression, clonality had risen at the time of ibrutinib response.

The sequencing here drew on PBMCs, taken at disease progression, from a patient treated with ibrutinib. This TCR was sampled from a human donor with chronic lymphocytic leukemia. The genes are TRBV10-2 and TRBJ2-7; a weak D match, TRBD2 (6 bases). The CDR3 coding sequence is TGCGCCAGCAGTGTCCGCCCTGGACTATACGCCTACGAGCAGTACTTC. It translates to CASSVRPGLYAYEQYF.